This T cell receptor (beta chain) was found in a study of early T cells in non-severe SARS-CoV-2 infection. Looking at the study overall: Sequencing was performed on bulk RNA from unsorted whole blood, leaving chains unpaired. Study findings and constraints: Using VDJdb, the matching emphasized anti-spike CD8 responses while missing private and CD4 specificities.

This clonotype was observed a few times. Its antigen is unknown. The TCR library protocol was used to attach unique molecular identifiers. These identifiers were attached to individual cDNA molecules. TCRdb re-derived calls from the 5' RACE reads in MiXCR, one entry per CDR3 protein. The top ten hold over 7.5% of the sample, which has some 49,000 distinct CDR3 sequences, 12% seen once. The CDR3 length is 15 residues. With V trimmed by 0 bases and J by 5 bases, 3 bases remained unmatched. From germline, CDR1 is SGHTA and CDR2 FQGNSA. This chain uses TRBV7-2 with TRBJ2-5; 10 nucleotides match TRBD2. The specimen was whole blood. The sequence was obtained from an adult who was a healthcare worker with PCR-confirmed SARS-CoV-2 infection or an uninfected control (not recorded which). CDR3 in amino acids: CASSLALAGVETQYF. CDR3 sequence (DNA): TGTGCCAGCAGCTTAGCCCTAGCGGGAGTTGAGACCCAGTACTTC.